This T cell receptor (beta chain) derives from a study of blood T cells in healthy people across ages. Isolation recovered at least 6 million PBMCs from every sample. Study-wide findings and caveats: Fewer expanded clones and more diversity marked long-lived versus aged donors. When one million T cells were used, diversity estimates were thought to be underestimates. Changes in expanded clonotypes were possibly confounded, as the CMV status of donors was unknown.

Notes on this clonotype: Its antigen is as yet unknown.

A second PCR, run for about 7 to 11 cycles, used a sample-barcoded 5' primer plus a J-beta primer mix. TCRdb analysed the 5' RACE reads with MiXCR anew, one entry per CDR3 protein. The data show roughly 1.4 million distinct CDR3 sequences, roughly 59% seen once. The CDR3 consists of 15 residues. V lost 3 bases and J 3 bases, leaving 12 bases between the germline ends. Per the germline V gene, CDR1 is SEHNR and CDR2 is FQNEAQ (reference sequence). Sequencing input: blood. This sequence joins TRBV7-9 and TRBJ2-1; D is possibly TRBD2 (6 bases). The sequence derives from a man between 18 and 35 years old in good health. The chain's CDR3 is CASSLGLGLYNEQFF. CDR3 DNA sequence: TGTGCCAGCAGCTTGGGACTCGGGCTCTACAATGAGCAGTTCTTC. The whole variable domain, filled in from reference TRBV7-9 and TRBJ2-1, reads DTGVSQNPRHKITKRGQNVTFRCDPISEHNRLYWYRQTLGQGPEFLTYFQNEAQLEKSRLLSDRFSAERPKGSFSTLEIQRTEQGDSAMYLCASSLGLGLYNEQFFGPGTRLTVL.